This TCR beta chain derives from a study of technical replicates of blood from a few donors (dated by TCRdb to the late 2010s). The library was built by means of the immunoSEQ multiplex PCR assay. TCRdb obtained this table from immuneACCESS and retained in-frame rearrangements with V and J assigned. These tables miss some clones; where compared with another copy, unresolved V genes account for less than half of the shortfall, and the remainder is unexplained. The sample includes roughly 60,000 clones, with 70% to 90% observed a single time. Of the sample, approximately 4.7% falls within the top ten clones. A remark on this clone: Its antigen is currently not known. No quality values exist for individual bases; no much larger clone is one base distant.

CDR1 is given as MGHRA and CDR2 as YSYEKL, both from the germline V gene. The V and J ends are trimmed by 1 base and 6 bases, leaving 9 bases between them. CDR3 length: 14 amino acids, cysteine to phenylalanine. The CDR3 DNA has 42 bases and is translated from base 1. What was sequenced was PBMCs. This receptor chain uses TRBV4-1 and TRBJ1-4; the D gene is unclear. This sequence was found in a human donor in good health. Some clones in this sample may be carry-over from other donors' samples. The nucleotide sequence reads TGCGCCAGCAGCCAAGTTCAGGTGGATGAAAAACTGTTTTTT. Its protein reads: CASSQVQVDEKLFF.